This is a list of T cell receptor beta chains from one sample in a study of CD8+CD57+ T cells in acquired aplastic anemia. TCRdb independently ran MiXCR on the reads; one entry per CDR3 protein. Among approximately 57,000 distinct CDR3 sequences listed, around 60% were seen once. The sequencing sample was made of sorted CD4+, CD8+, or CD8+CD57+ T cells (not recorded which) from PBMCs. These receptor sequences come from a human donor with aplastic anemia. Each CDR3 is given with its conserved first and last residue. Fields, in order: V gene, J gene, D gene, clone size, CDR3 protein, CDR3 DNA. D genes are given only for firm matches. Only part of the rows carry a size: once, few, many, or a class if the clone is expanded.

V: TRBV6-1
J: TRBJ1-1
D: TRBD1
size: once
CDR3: CATGQGSTEAFF
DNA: TGTGCCACCGGACAGGGGTCCACTGAAGCTTTCTTT

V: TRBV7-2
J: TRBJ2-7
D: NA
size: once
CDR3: CASRGGVGEQYF
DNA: TGTGCCAGCAGGGGGGGCGTGGGCGAGCAGTACTTC

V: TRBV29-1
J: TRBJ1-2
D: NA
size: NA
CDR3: CSVADGYGYTF
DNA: TGCAGCGTGGCTGACGGCTATGGCTACACCTTC

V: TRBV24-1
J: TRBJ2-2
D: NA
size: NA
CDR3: CATSAGDSNTGELFF
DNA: TGTGCCACCAGTGCAGGGGATTCGAACACCGGGGAGCTGTTTTTT

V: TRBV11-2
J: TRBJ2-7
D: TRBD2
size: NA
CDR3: CASSLLAGDEQYF
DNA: TGTGCCAGCAGCTTACTAGCGGGAGACGAGCAGTACTTC

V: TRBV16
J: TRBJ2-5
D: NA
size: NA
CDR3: CASSQVASKAQYF
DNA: TGTGCCAGCAGCCAAGTCGCTAGCAAGGCCCAGTACTTC

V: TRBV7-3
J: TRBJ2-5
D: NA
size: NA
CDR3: CASSYLGNQETQYF
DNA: TGTGCCAGCAGCTATTTAGGGAATCAAGAGACCCAGTACTTC

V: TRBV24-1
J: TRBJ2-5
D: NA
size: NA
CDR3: CATSDLETQYF
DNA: TGTGCCACCAGTGATTTGGAGACCCAGTACTTC

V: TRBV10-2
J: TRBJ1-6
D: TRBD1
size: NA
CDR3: CASSRDRDSPLHF
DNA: TGCGCCAGCAGCCGGGACAGGGATTCACCCCTCCACTTT

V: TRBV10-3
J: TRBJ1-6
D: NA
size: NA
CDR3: CAISAGVQSPLHF
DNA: TGTGCCATCAGTGCGGGGGTACAATCACCCCTCCACTTT

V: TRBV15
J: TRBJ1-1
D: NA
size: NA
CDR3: CATSSTWNTEAFF
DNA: TGTGCCACCAGCAGTACCTGGAACACTGAAGCTTTCTTT

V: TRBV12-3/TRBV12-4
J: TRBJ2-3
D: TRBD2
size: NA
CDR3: CASRASGGGDTQYF
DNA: TGTGCCAGCAGGGCTAGCGGGGGAGGAGATACGCAGTATTTT

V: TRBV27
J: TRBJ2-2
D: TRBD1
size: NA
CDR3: CSSSSTGGPNTGELFF
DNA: TGTTCCAGCAGTTCCACAGGGGGTCCGAACACCGGGGAGCTGTTTTTT

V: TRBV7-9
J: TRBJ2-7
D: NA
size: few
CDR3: CASRGSYEQYF
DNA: TGTGCCAGCAGGGGGAGCTACGAGCAGTACTTC

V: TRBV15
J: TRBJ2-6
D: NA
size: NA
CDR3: CATSRDQTGANVLTF
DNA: TGTGCCACCAGCAGAGATCAAACTGGGGCCAACGTCCTGACTTTC

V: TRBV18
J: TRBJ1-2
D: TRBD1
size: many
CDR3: CASSPRDRGFNYGYTF
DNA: TGTGCCAGCTCACCCCGGGACAGGGGTTTTAACTATGGCTACACCTTC

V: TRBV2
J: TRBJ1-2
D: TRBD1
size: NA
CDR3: CASRRDRDNYGYTF
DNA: TGTGCCAGCAGGCGCGACAGGGACAACTATGGCTACACCTTC

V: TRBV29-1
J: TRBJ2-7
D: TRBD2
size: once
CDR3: CSVVWTSAYEQYF
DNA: TGCAGCGTTGTGTGGACTAGCGCCTACGAGCAGTACTTC

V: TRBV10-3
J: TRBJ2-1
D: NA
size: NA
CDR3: CAISESGTQVNEQFF
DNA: TGTGCCATCAGTGAGTCGGGCACCCAGGTGAATGAGCAGTTCTTC

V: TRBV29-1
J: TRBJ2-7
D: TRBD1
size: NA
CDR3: CSVDGTGESYEQYF
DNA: TGCAGCGTTGACGGGACAGGGGAATCCTACGAGCAGTACTTC

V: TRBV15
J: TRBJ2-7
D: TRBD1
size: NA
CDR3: CATSRGLDRAEQYF
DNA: TGTGCCACCAGCAGAGGCCTTGACAGGGCCGAGCAGTACTTC

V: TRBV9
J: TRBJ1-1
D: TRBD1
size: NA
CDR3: CASSTTPQGARTEAFF
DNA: TGTGCCAGCAGCACCACGCCACAGGGGGCGCGAACTGAAGCTTTCTTT

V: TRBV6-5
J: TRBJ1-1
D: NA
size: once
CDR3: CASSYSLNTEAFF
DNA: TGTGCCAGCAGTTACTCTTTGAACACTGAAGCTTTCTTT

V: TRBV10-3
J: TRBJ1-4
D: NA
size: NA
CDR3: CAIRADSEKLFF
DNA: TGTGCCATCAGGGCAGACAGTGAAAAACTGTTTTTT

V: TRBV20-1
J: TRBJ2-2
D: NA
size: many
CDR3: CSARGEEGDTGELFF
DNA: TGCAGTGCTAGAGGGGAAGAGGGCGACACCGGGGAGCTGTTTTTT

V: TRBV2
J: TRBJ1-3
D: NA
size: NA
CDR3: CVTSFKSENTIYF
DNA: TGTGTCACCAGTTTTAAAAGTGAGAACACCATATATTTT

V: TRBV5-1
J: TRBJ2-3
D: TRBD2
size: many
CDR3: CDSSSPGTSTDTQYF
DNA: TGCGACAGCAGCTCCCCCGGGACTAGTACAGATACGCAGTATTTT

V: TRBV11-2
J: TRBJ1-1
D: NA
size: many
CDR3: CASSLGRAKKAFF
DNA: TGTGCCAGCAGCTTGGGTAGGGCAAAAAAGGCTTTCTTT

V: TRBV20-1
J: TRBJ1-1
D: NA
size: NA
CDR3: CSARIEGDVEAFF
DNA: TGCAGTGCTAGAATTGAGGGGGACGTTGAAGCTTTCTTT

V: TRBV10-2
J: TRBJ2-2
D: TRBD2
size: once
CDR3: CASSDPGLSTGELFF
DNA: TGCGCCAGCAGTGACCCGGGACTATCCACCGGGGAGCTGTTTTTT

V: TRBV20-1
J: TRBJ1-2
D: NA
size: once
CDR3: CSASIQAYANYGYTF
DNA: TGCAGTGCTAGTATTCAGGCCTACGCTAACTATGGCTACACCTTC

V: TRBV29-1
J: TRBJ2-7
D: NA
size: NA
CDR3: CSVDRDYEQYF
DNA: TGCAGCGTTGACAGAGACTACGAGCAGTACTTC

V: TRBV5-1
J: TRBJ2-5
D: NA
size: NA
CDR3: CASNPSGGPQETQYF
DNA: TGCGCCAGCAATCCCTCGGGGGGCCCCCAAGAGACCCAGTACTTC

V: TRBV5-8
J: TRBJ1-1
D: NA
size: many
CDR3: CASSFPGLNTEAFF
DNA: TGTGCCAGCAGCTTCCCGGGATTGAACACTGAAGCTTTCTTT

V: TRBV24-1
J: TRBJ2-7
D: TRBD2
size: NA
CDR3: CATSDLSRAGGYYEQYF
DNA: TGTGCCACCAGTGATTTGTCGCGAGCGGGGGGTTACTACGAGCAGTACTTC

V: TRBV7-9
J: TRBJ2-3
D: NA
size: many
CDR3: CASSNGLGTDTQYF
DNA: TGTGCCAGCAGCAACGGACTTGGCACAGATACGCAGTATTTT

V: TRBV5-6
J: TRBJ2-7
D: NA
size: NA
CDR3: CASSTATAVLYEQYF
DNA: TGTGCCAGCAGCACCGCGACAGCCGTTTTGTACGAGCAGTACTTC

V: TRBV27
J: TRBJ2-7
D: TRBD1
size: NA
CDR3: CASRRQGGFYEQYF
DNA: TGTGCCAGCAGAAGACAGGGGGGGTTCTACGAGCAGTACTTC

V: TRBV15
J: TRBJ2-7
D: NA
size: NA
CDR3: CATSRAGVGDEQYF
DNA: TGTGCCACCAGCAGAGCAGGGGTTGGCGACGAGCAGTACTTC

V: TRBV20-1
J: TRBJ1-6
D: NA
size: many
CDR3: CSASPTIPHREGGNSPLHF
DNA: TGCAGTGCTAGCCCAACTATACCGCATAGGGAGGGTGGTAATTCACCCCTCCACTTT

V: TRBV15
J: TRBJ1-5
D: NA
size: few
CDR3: CATSRDEGGETNQPQHF
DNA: TGTGCCACCAGCAGAGATGAGGGAGGGGAGACGAATCAGCCCCAGCATTTT

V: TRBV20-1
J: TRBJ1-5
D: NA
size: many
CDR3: CSAKTGQMSRQPQHF
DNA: TGCAGTGCCAAAACCGGACAGATGAGCCGCCAGCCCCAGCATTTT

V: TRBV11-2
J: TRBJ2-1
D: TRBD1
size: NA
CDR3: CASSSGQGVGEQFF
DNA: TGTGCCAGCAGCTCGGGACAGGGGGTAGGTGAGCAGTTCTTC